The clone carrying this T cell receptor (beta chain) was seen just once. The antigen remains unidentified. V lost 5 bases and J lost 5, with 15 bases in between. The CDR3 is 14 residues long. Germline V CDR1 and CDR2: SGHTA, FQGNSA. The record originates from a study of cytomegalovirus exposure and HLA in healthy donors. Study findings and constraints: Cytomegalovirus-associated TCR beta chains were listed, numbering 150 to 200. Trimming of TCR beta V- and J-genes showed a link, identified in a later analysis, to a missense DCLRE1C variant.

The PCR ran on 60 Vbeta and 13 Jbeta primers. The repertoire was sequenced with immunoSEQ multiplex PCR; TCRdb's copy has only in-frame clones and lacks some. Among some 130,000 clones listed, approximately 80% were seen once. Source material: PBMCs. The V gene is TRBV7-2, the J gene TRBJ1-2, with D tentatively TRBD1 (5 bases). The receptor was isolated from a girl aged 2 to 10 in good health and CMV-seronegative. The CDR3 loop is CASSTDLGGYGYTF. CDR3 nucleotides: TGTGCCAGCAGCACCGACCTGGGGGGTTATGGCTACACCTTC.